The present entry profiles one T cell receptor beta chain with its context. Many counts were recorded for this clonotype. This clone's antigen is unknown. Per-base quality was not reported, and no clone a single base away is much larger than it. These reads were obtained on an Illumina NovaSeq 6000. cDNA libraries for TCRalpha and TCRbeta were prepared by 5'RACE using constant-segment primers, with sample barcodes and unique molecular identifiers added. Trizol reagent was used to extract RNA from every sample. Library amplification was performed in two PCR steps, and a second sample barcode and Illumina TruSeq adapters were introduced in the second step. The libraries were sequenced on an Illumina NovaSeq using 2 x 150 bp paired-end reads. The original methods were these. With migec v1.2.7, reads were demultiplexed and then collapsed into UMI-guided consensus sequences. With mixcr v2.1.11, UMI consensuses were aligned to TRA and TRB V and J templates and assembled into clonotypes. A clonotype was counted as expanded or contracted only if both edgeR and NoisET called the change significant, with noise models trained on biological replicates. edgeR calls used a false discovery rate-adjusted p below 0.01 and a log2 fold-change threshold of 1. As an exploratory analysis of dynamics, PCA with hierarchical clustering was applied to max-normalized trajectories of the 1000 most abundant clonotypes. Each responding clone was given a CD4 or CD8 phenotype based on the CD4+ and CD8+ repertoires, which had been sequenced separately. TCRdb reanalyzed the raw reads on its own, using fastp at Q25 for trimming and MiXCR for clone calling, and kept in-frame beta chains. When rows share a CDR3 protein, they turn into one entry using the most common DNA and genes. The V and J calls come from TCRdb's annotation, not from the publication. The sample profile shows hundreds of thousands of distinct CDR3 sequences; roughly 18% of them were found once. Around 13% of the sample comes from the top ten.

This sample is drawn from a study of T-cell memory formation after mild COVID-19 (dated by TCRdb to the early 2020s). Context from the whole study: TCR sequence clusters from the two donors were found to be largely donor specific. In a couple of donors, T-cell clones that expanded and contracted after mild COVID-19 were tracked by sequencing TCRalpha and TCRbeta repertoires over time. Two young, previously healthy adult volunteers, one female and one male, were included in the cohort.

Study-level results and caveats: Whether the second-wave clones peaking on day 37 were SARS-CoV-2 specific was not confirmed. Some responding clones were detected in pre-infection memory, suggesting pre-existing cross-reactive memory T cells joined the SARS-CoV-2 response. Only a couple of mild cases were covered in the study, and larger cohorts including severe cases with pre-infection samples were considered necessary. Contracting CD4+ clones turned up mainly in the CM and EM memory subsets, whereas EMRA was where CD8+ clones were enriched. Balanced CD4/CD8 phenotypes were observed for clones contracting from day 15 to 85, whereas a bias towards CD4+ was observed for a second wave of clones expanding from day 15 to 37.

PBMCs were isolated by Ficoll-Paque density gradient centrifugation. The germline V end is reduced by 5 bases and the J end by 5 bases; junction bases left unmatched: 10. The CDR3 goes from the cysteine to the phenylalanine over 15 residues. This entry keeps only the CDR3 DNA: 45 bases, framed from base 1. From the germline V gene (reference sequence), CDR1 is LNHNV and CDR2 is YYDKDF. The chain couples TRBV15 to TRBJ2-7, with 9 bases in between that match TRBD1. The TCR was taken from an adult woman who had mild COVID-19 (a few samples of this study predate the infection). The sample titles of this study are shuffled in the database, so cell type and time point are left out; the donor was told from shared clones. Sequenced material: PBMCs or a T cell subset sorted from them (not recorded which). The CDR3 protein is CATSAWGQGIDEQYF. The DNA is as follows: TGTGCCACCAGCGCCTGGGGACAGGGAATCGACGAGCAGTACTTC.